This T cell receptor beta chain was captured in a study of blood T cells in healthy people across ages. Study-wide results and caveats: With age, beta diversity per million T cells declined roughly linearly, significantly by 30 to 50. A greater number of naive CD4+ cells and higher diversity distinguished long-lived donors from aged donors.

Trimming left V 5 bases short and J 5 bases short, with 16 bases between. The CDR3 has 14 amino acids. Per the germline V gene, CDR1 is DFQATT and CDR2 is SNEGSKA (reference sequence). At least ten counts were recorded for this clonotype. Its antigen remains unidentified. With a J-beta primer mix and a sample-barcoded 5' primer, a second PCR ran 7 to 11 cycles. Each of the samples gave a minimum of 3 million paired-end reads that contained CDR3. A single record per CDR3 protein comes from TCRdb applying MiXCR to the 5' RACE reads. The sample yields 710,000 or so distinct CDR3 sequences, 32% seen once. The sequencing input was blood. The clonotype was recovered from an elderly woman in good health. The chain uses TRBV20-1 and TRBJ2-1; the D is unclear. CDR3 coding DNA: TGCAGTGCTTTGATAGCACGGCGGAACAATGAGCAGTTCTTC. Translating gives CSALIARRNNEQFF.